This TCR beta chain was retrieved from a study of T cells in Graves' hyperthyroidism and ophthalmopathy. This clonotype appeared a single time. This CDR3 has 13 residues. Germline V gene data show CDR1 as SQVTM and CDR2 as ANQGSEA. Authors of the study amplified TCR beta CDR3 regions from RNA transcripts. The TCR CDR3 first-round RT-PCR relied on the HTBI primer set. TCRdb independently ran MiXCR on the multiplex PCR reads; one entry per CDR3 protein. The top ten hold about 7.7% of the sample, which has more than 550,000 distinct CDR3 sequences, approximately 42% seen once. The chain couples TRBV29-1 to TRBJ1-1; maybe TRBD1 (5 bases). Input material: peripheral blood or thyroid tissue (not recorded which). The TCR originated in an adult man with Graves' disease, either hyperthyroidism or ophthalmopathy (not recorded which). CDR3 region: CSYADKGRTEAFF. CDR3 bases: TGCAGTTACGCGGACAAGGGAAGAACTGAAGCTTTCTTT.